The sequence of this TCR beta chain was determined in a study of monozygotic twins with inflammatory bowel disease. Of note for this clonotype: The antigen remains undetermined.

TCRdb reprocessed the 5' RACE reads, keeping one entry per CDR3 protein, no DNA. The listing contains some 300,000 distinct CDR3 sequences. Germline V gives CDR1 SGHTA, CDR2 FQGTGA. The CDR3 totals 13 residues. Study-wide findings and caveats: Whether twins were concordant or discordant made no difference to repertoire similarity, possibly from limited power. Results did not support any single strong IBD-associated signal or clonotype.

For every donor, one blood sample of 2.5 to 3 ml was drawn. Unfractionated whole blood yielded total RNA, and T cells were not sorted. The receptor's source is a human donor with ulcerative colitis or Crohn's disease, or a healthy co-twin of an affected twin (not recorded which). Specimen: blood. The chain is built from TRBV7-3 and TRBJ2-2; there is no DNA to check the TCRdb D call of TRBD1. The CDR3 spells CASSNPGAGELFF.